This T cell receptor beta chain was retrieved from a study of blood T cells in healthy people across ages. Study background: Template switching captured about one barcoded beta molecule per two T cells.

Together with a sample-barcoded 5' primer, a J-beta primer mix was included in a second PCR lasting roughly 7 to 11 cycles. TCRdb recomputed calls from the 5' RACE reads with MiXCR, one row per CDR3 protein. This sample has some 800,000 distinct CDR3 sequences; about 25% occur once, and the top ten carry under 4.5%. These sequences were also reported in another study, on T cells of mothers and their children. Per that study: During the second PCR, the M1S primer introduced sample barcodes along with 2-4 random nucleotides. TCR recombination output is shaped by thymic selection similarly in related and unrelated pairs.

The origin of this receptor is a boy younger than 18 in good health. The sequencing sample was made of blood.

CDR3 in DNA: TGTGCCAGCAGTTTTGGGGGGCGCGGCACAGATACGCAGTATTTT. Its protein is CASSFGGRGTDTQYF. The V call is TRBV28, the J call TRBJ2-3, with D perhaps given as TRBD1 or TRBD2 (6 bases each). Between the trimmed V and J ends, which lost 3 bases and 1 base, there was a span of 11 bases. CDR1 and CDR2 (germline): MDHEN, SYDVKM. The CDR3 length is 15 residues.